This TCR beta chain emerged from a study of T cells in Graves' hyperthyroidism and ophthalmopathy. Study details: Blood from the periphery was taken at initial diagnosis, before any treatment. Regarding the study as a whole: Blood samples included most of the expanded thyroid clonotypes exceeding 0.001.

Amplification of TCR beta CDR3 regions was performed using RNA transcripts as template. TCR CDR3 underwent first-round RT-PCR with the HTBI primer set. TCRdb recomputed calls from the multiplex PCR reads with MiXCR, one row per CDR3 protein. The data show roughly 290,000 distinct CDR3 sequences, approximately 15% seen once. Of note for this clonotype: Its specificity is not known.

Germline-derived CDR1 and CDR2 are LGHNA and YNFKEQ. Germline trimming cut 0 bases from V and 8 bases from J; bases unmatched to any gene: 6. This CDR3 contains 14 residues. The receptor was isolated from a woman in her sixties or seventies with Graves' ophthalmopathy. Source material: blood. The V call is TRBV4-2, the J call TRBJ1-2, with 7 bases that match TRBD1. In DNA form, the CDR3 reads TGTGCCAGCAGCCAAGAACAGGGGTGGAGAGGCTACACCTTC. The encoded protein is CASSQEQGWRGYTF.